These T cell receptor beta chains were read from a single sample in a study of naive and memory T cell subsets. MiXCR, applied by TCRdb to the UMI-ligation and nested PCR reads, yields one record per CDR3 protein. The sample has 35,000 to 40,000 distinct CDR3 sequences, approximately 10% seen once. The sample here was skin, taken from a tuberculin skin test site. All receptors derive from an adult in good health. The CDR3 runs from the conserved cysteine through the conserved F or W. D genes are given only for firm matches. The size of a clone is reported for some rows only, either as once, few or many, or as a class for expanded clones.

DNA,CDR3,D,J,size,V
TGCAGCGTTGCCTACAATGAGCAGTTCTTC,CSVAYNEQFF,.,TRBJ2-1,many,TRBV29-1
TGTGCCAGCAGCCGACAAAAAAGGAATGAGCAGTTCTTC,CASSRQKRNEQFF,.,TRBJ2-1,many,TRBV7-3
TGCGCCAGCAGCCAAGATCTGGACAGCTCTGGGGCCAACGTCCTGACTTTC,CASSQDLDSSGANVLTF,.,TRBJ2-6,.,TRBV4-1
TGTGCCAGCAGCTTAGCCCGAGGGCAAGGGTATGGCTACACCTTC,CASSLARGQGYGYTF,.,TRBJ1-2,many,TRBV7-2
TGCGCCAGCAGCTTAGGCGCTGCGAACACCGGGGAGCTGTTTTTT,CASSLGAANTGELFF,.,TRBJ2-2,many,TRBV5-1
TGCAGTGCTGGGGGGACAGGGGGCCGCAATGAGCAGTTCTTC,CSAGGTGGRNEQFF,TRBD1,TRBJ2-1,.,TRBV20-1
TGTGCCAGCAGTCGACGGGCAAGCCTTAATGAAAAACTGTTTTTT,CASSRRASLNEKLFF,.,TRBJ1-4,many,TRBV7-6
TGCAGTGCTAGTCTCGGTGGGGGAGAGACCCAGTACTTC,CSASLGGGETQYF,.,TRBJ2-5,many,TRBV20-1
TGCAGTGCTAGAGAAATACAGGGGAGGAATGAAAAACTGTTTTTT,CSAREIQGRNEKLFF,TRBD1,TRBJ1-4,few,TRBV20-1
TGTGCCAGCAGTTTATCACGGGGAAATGAGCAGTTCTTC,CASSLSRGNEQFF,.,TRBJ2-1,few,TRBV27
TGTGCCAGCAGCCGGGGATACGAGCAGTACTTC,CASSRGYEQYF,.,TRBJ2-7,many,TRBV7-9
TGCGCCAGCAGCTGGACAACAACGTGGGACACCGGGGAGCTGTTTTTT,CASSWTTTWDTGELFF,.,TRBJ2-2,few,TRBV5-1
TGTGCCAGCAGCCCGGACACCGGGACAGGGCGAAGGTCACCCCTCCACTTT,CASSPDTGTGRRSPLHF,TRBD1,TRBJ1-6,.,TRBV4-2
TGCGCCAGCCGTGGTGGCGGCCTGGGTGGCGAGCAGTACTTC,CASRGGGLGGEQYF,.,TRBJ2-7,few,TRBV5-1
TGTGCCAGCAGTGATCGGACAGGGGTCTTCTATGGCTACACCTTC,CASSDRTGVFYGYTF,TRBD1,TRBJ1-2,.,TRBV12-3/TRBV12-4
TGCAGTATCCAAAAGGGACAGCAATACGAGCAGTACTTC,CSIQKGQQYEQYF,TRBD1,TRBJ2-7,.,TRBV20-1
TGCAGTGCTAGAGAGGGTGGCTATAGCACAGATACGCAGTATTTT,CSAREGGYSTDTQYF,.,TRBJ2-3,many,TRBV20-1
TGTGCCATCAGTGCCGGACTAGCGGGGGGTAGTGGCAATGAGCAGTTCTTC,CAISAGLAGGSGNEQFF,TRBD2,TRBJ2-1,.,TRBV10-3
TGCGCCAGCAGTGGCGGGGCGTTCAATGACAGGGCCCCAGATACGCAGTATTTT,CASSGGAFNDRAPDTQYF,.,TRBJ2-3,.,TRBV10-1
TGTGCCAGCAGCTTAAGCCCAAACCAGGGGCAGCTGTTTTTT,CASSLSPNQGQLFF,.,TRBJ2-2,medium-sized,TRBV7-6
TGTGCCAGCAGCTTAATTTCGGGGGCCACAGATACGCAGTATTTT,CASSLISGATDTQYF,.,TRBJ2-3,few,TRBV7-3
TGTGCCAGCAGTCGGGCAGACAGGGGACAAAATGAAAAACTGTTTTTT,CASSRADRGQNEKLFF,TRBD1,TRBJ1-4,.,TRBV28
TGCGCCAGCAGTCAGGGAAATTATGGCTACACCTTC,CASSQGNYGYTF,.,TRBJ1-2,many,TRBV5-1
TGTGCCAGCAGAACCGCGGCAGATACGCAGTATTTT,CASRTAADTQYF,.,TRBJ2-3,many,TRBV6-2/TRBV6-3
TGTGCCAGCTCACCCGGGACAGGGGATGGCGACACCTTC,CASSPGTGDGDTF,TRBD1,TRBJ1-2,many,TRBV18
TGTGCCAGCAGCTTAATGGCCGGGGAGCTGTTTTTT,CASSLMAGELFF,.,TRBJ2-2,many,TRBV7-3
TGTGCCAGCGGACCACCGGGGGGGTTACAGCCCCAGCATTTT,CASGPPGGLQPQHF,.,TRBJ1-5,few,TRBV6-5
TGCGCCAGCAGTGAGTTCCGACAGGAGCAGTTCTTC,CASSEFRQEQFF,.,TRBJ2-1,many,TRBV10-2
TGTGCCAGCAGCTTGGGGGGGTTACGCTCCTACAATGAGCAGTTCTTC,CASSLGGLRSYNEQFF,.,TRBJ2-1,.,TRBV5-4
TGTGCCAGCAGCTTAGTAGTAGGGTCCCTTAATGAAAAACTGTTTTTT,CASSLVVGSLNEKLFF,.,TRBJ1-4,few,TRBV7-8
TGTGCCAGCAGCACAAGTGATCAAAACTATGGCTACACCTTC,CASSTSDQNYGYTF,.,TRBJ1-2,.,TRBV27
TGCGCCAGCAGCCAAGGTCCAGGGGCAGAGACCCAGTACTTC,CASSQGPGAETQYF,.,TRBJ2-5,medium-sized,TRBV4-1
TGTGCCAGCAGCCGGGGATATGGTATAACTGAAGCTTTCTTT,CASSRGYGITEAFF,.,TRBJ1-1,many,TRBV14
TGCAGTGCTAGAGTCAGGACAGGGGGCGAGCAGTACTTC,CSARVRTGGEQYF,TRBD1,TRBJ2-7,many,TRBV20-1
TGTGCCAGCAGTTTGACTCAAGGCTACGAGCAGTACTTC,CASSLTQGYEQYF,.,TRBJ2-7,.,TRBV6-5
TGTGCCAGCAGCTTGGACCCTTCCTACGAGCAGTACTTC,CASSLDPSYEQYF,.,TRBJ2-7,many,TRBV11-2
TGTGCCAGCAGCGTAGGATTGGGGGGGGGAACCTACAATGAGCAGTTCTTC,CASSVGLGGGTYNEQFF,TRBD2,TRBJ2-1,few,TRBV9
TGCGCCAGCAGCGATGGACAGGGGCTTTACACTGAAGCTTTCTTT,CASSDGQGLYTEAFF,TRBD1,TRBJ1-1,many,TRBV5-1
TGCGCCAGCTCCGGGGGGGGCAAAGATACGCAGTATTTT,CASSGGGKDTQYF,TRBD2,TRBJ2-3,many,TRBV10-1
TGTGCCAGCACCACCCTTTGGGGGCGCTACGAGCAGTACTTC,CASTTLWGRYEQYF,.,TRBJ2-7,many,TRBV28
TGTGCCAGCAGCCGACAGGGGGCAGTTGAAAAACTGTTTTTT,CASSRQGAVEKLFF,TRBD1,TRBJ1-4,.,TRBV5-4
TGTGCCAGCAGTGAAGAGTCGGCAGGGGATTCACCCCTCCACTTT,CASSEESAGDSPLHF,.,TRBJ1-6,.,TRBV2
TGCAGCGTTGAAGGTGGACAGGGGGAGAGCTATGGCTACACCTTC,CSVEGGQGESYGYTF,TRBD1,TRBJ1-2,few,TRBV29-1
TGTGCCAGCAGTTTAGTTCGACTAGGAGGGTCGCCCCAGCATTTT,CASSLVRLGGSPQHF,.,TRBJ1-5,many,TRBV12-3/TRBV12-4
TGTGCTAGCAGCCTCCGAGCCAGCTCCTACAATGAGCAGTTCTTC,CASSLRASSYNEQFF,.,TRBJ2-1,many,TRBV7-7
TGCAGTGCTAGTAACGGACAGGGAAGGGCTGAAGCTTTCTTT,CSASNGQGRAEAFF,TRBD1,TRBJ1-1,many,TRBV20-1
TGTGCCAGCAGTGAAGGGACAGGGGGCTCCATGAACACTGAAGCTTTCTTT,CASSEGTGGSMNTEAFF,TRBD1,TRBJ1-1,many,TRBV6-1
TGTGCCAGCAGTTTAGGGGATGTGAACACCGGGGAGCTGTTTTTT,CASSLGDVNTGELFF,.,TRBJ2-2,few,TRBV27
TGTGCCAGCAGCCAGCTTTTAGGAATCACTGAAGCTTTCTTT,CASSQLLGITEAFF,.,TRBJ1-1,.,TRBV14
TGCGCCAGCAGCTTCTCCCCGTCCGGGGGGGGTAATGAGCAGTTCTTC,CASSFSPSGGGNEQFF,TRBD2,TRBJ2-1,.,TRBV5-1
TGTGCCATCGGGGCGGGGTCCCTGAGCTCTGGAAACACCATATATTTT,CAIGAGSLSSGNTIYF,.,TRBJ1-3,.,TRBV10-3
TGCGCCAGCAGCTCGGGGGCGGACACTGAAGCTTTCTTT,CASSSGADTEAFF,.,TRBJ1-1,.,TRBV5-1
TGTGCCAGCAGTCCGCCGGCAGGGGCGGGAGAGACCCAGTACTTC,CASSPPAGAGETQYF,.,TRBJ2-5,.,TRBV25-1
TGTGCCAGCAGCTTAGACAGGGGGCTGGATGGCTACACCTTC,CASSLDRGLDGYTF,TRBD1,TRBJ1-2,many,TRBV7-9
TGTGCCTGGAGAGAGGGGCCTGCTGAAGCTTTCTTT,CAWREGPAEAFF,.,TRBJ1-1,.,TRBV30